The clone carrying this T cell receptor (beta chain) was seen many times. Its specificity is not known. Template switching supplied a universal primer site; unique molecular identifiers were carried on the cDNA. TCRdb ran MiXCR on the 5' RACE reads and lists one entry per CDR3 protein. The top ten hold roughly 12% of the sample, which has about 100,000 distinct CDR3 sequences, less than 6.5% seen once. This sample stems from a study of identical twins. Whole-study results and caveats: Out-of-frame alpha sequences shared between twins exhibited an excess of low generation probability.

Material for sequencing was memory T cells sorted from blood. This clonotype originated in a woman aged 45-60 years in good health.

The CDR3 reads CASSGGLAINEQFF. In DNA form, the CDR3 reads TGTGCCAGCAGTGGGGGACTAGCCATCAATGAGCAGTTCTTC. The chain links TRBV25-1 to TRBJ2-1; 9 bases are a match to TRBD2. In germline, CDR1 is MGHDK, CDR2 SYGVNS. The V segment lost 4 bases and the J segment 6 bases; nucleotides outside the gene matches: 4. There are 14 residues in the CDR3.